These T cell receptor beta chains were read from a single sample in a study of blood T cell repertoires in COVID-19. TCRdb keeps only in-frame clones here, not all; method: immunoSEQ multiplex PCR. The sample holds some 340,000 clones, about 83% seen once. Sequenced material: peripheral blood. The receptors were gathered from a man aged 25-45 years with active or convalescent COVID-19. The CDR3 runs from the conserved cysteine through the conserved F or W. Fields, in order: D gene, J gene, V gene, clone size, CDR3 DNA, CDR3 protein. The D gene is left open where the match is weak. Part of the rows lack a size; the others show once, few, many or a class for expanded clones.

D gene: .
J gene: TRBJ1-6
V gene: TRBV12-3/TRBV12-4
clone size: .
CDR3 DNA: TGTGCCAGCACCCTGGGGGGGTTTTCACCCCTCCACTTT
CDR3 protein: CASTLGGFSPLHF

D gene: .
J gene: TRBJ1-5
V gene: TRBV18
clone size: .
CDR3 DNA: TGTGCCAGCTCACCGAAAGGGGGTAATCAGCCCCAGCATTTT
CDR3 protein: CASSPKGGNQPQHF

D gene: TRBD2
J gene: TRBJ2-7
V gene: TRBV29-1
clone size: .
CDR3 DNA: TGCAGCGCCGATGGGGGGGAGGGAAACGAGCAGTACTTC
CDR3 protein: CSADGGEGNEQYF

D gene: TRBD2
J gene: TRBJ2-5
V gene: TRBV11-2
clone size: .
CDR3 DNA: TGTGCCAGCAGCTTAGATCTGGCGGGGGGACTGAAAGAGACCCAGTACTTC
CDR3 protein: CASSLDLAGGLKETQYF

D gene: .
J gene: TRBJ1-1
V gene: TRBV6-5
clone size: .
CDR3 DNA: TGTGCCAGCAGTTACAGCCGGGACTCGAGCTCTGAAGCTTTCTTT
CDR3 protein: CASSYSRDSSSEAFF

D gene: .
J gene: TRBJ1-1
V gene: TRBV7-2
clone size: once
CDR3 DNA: TGTGCCAGCACCTTAAGCTACATTCGAGGGGAAGCTTTCTTT
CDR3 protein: CASTLSYIRGEAFF

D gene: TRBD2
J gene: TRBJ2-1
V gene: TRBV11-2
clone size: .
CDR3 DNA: TGTGCCAGCAGCTTAGATTCGACGCGGGAGGGCCTTAGGTACAATGAGCAGTTCTTC
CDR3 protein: CASSLDSTREGLRYNEQFF

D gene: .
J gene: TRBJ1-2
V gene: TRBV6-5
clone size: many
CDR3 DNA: TGTGCCAGCAGCAGCGGCGTCAGTGGCTACACCTTC
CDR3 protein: CASSSGVSGYTF

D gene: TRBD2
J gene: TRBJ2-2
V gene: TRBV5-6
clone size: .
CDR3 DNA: TGTGCCAGCAGCTCTCTTGGGACTAGCGGCAACACCGGGGAGCTGTTTTTT
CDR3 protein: CASSSLGTSGNTGELFF

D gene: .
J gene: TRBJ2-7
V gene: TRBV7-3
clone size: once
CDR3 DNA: TGTGCCAGCAGCTTAGGCAGGGGCTACGAGCAGTACTTC
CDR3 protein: CASSLGRGYEQYF

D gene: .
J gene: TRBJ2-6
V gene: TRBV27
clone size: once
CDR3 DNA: TGTGCCAGCAGTCCCTTAGCCTCTGGGGCCAACGTCCTGACTTTC
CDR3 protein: CASSPLASGANVLTF

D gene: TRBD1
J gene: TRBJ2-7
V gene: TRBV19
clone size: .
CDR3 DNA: TGTGCCAGTTCCCGCGGCGGGACAGGGAGCTCCTACGAGCAGTACTTC
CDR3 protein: CASSRGGTGSSYEQYF

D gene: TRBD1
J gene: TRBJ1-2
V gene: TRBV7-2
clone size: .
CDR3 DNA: TGTGCCAGCAGCTTCGGGACAGCTAACTATGGCTACACCTTC
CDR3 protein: CASSFGTANYGYTF